The next 20 T cell receptor beta chains were all read from a single sample in a study of T cell responses to AZD1222 COVID-19 vaccine. Generated by immunoSEQ multiplex PCR, the TCRdb table keeps only in-frame clones and is missing some. The sample has 53,000 or so clones; about 86% are singletons. The sample consisted of peripheral blood, taken 28 days after the second AZD1222 dose. These receptors all come from an adult who received the AZD1222 COVID-19 vaccine.

This clone came up a few times. The genes are TRBV10-1 and TRBJ2-3; no clear D gene. This CDR3 comprises 14 residues. Germline CDR1 WNHNN, CDR2 SYGVQD (reference sequence). Trimming removed 1 base at V and 5 bases at J, with 10 bases between. This CDR3 is CASSELQPVDTQYF. The CDR3 nucleotides are TGCGCCAGCAGTGAGTTGCAGCCGGTAGATACGCAGTATTTT.

This clone was seen a handful of times. The chain links TRBV28 to TRBJ2-1; D unclear. The CDR3 is made up of 15 amino acids. V lost 2 bases, J lost 4 bases, and 12 bases lay in between. Germline loops: CDR1 MDHEN, CDR2 SYDVKM. CDR3 sequence: CASSLAGRHYNEQFF. The DNA of the CDR3 is TGTGCCAGCAGTTTAGCCGGCCGGCATTACAATGAGCAGTTCTTC.

The CDR3 nucleotides are TGTGCCAGCAGTCCGCGACAGGGAGACTATGGCTACACCTTC. This translates into CASSPRQGDYGYTF. The J gene is TRBJ1-2, the V gene TRBV27; 7 nucleotides line up with TRBD1. V trimming: 5 bases; J trimming: 3 bases; junction bases outside the gene matches: 6. The CDR3 runs to 14 residues. CDR1 is MNHEY, CDR2 SMNVEV, per germline (reference sequence).

The chain uses TRBV7-9 and TRBJ2-2, with TRBD2 as a possible D gene (6 bases). V lost 5 bases to trimming and J lost 4 bases, with 17 bases between them. The CDR3 is 16 residues long. Germline V gives CDR1 SEHNR, CDR2 FQNEAQ (reference sequence). The CDR3 DNA sequence: TGTGCCAGCAGCCCAACTACGGGGGTGGGCACCGGGGAGCTGTTTTTT. Translation: CASSPTTGVGTGELFF.

The CDR3 here is CASSLWTSGSTDTQYF. The CDR3 region has the DNA TGTGCCAGCAGCTTATGGACTAGCGGGAGCACAGATACGCAGTATTTT. The chain is built from TRBV7-9 and TRBJ2-3; TRBD2 matches at 11 bases. V shed 2 bases and J 0 bases; nucleotides not matched to a gene: 1. The CDR3 contains 16 residues. Germline CDR1 SEHNR, CDR2 FQNEAQ (reference sequence).

The chain links TRBV7-9 to TRBJ1-3; D gene ambiguous. V was trimmed by 1 base and J by 1 base, leaving 8 bases between them. Germline CDR1 and CDR2: SEHNR and FQNEAQ (reference sequence). The CDR3 has 15 amino acids. The CDR3 protein is CASSLDGHSGNTIYF. The CDR3, as DNA: TGTGCCAGCAGCTTAGACGGTCATTCTGGAAACACCATATATTTT.

The J gene is TRBJ2-2, the V gene TRBV28, with D perhaps being TRBD1 or TRBD2 (5 bases each). Trimming pared 3 bases from V and 2 bases from J, leaving 10 bases between. CDR1 and CDR2 (germline): MDHEN, SYDVKM. The CDR3 has 15 residues. CDR3 residues: CASSLSGRNTGELFF. The CDR3 nucleotides read TGTGCCAGCAGTTTGTCGGGACGCAACACCGGGGAGCTGTTTTTT. Combining the CDR3 with reference TRBV28 and TRBJ2-2 gives the whole variable domain DVKVTQSSRYLVKRTGEKVFLECVQDMDHENMFWYRQDPGLGLRLIYFSYDVKMKEKGDIPEGYSVSREKKERFSLILESASTNQTSMYLCASSLSGRNTGELFFGEGSRLTVL.

This sequence joins TRBV18 and TRBJ1-1; D unclear. CDR1 and CDR2 (germline): KGHSH, LQKENI. V was trimmed by 3 bases and J by 10 bases, leaving 12 bases between them. CDR3 length equals 12 residues. In nucleotides, the CDR3 is TGTGCCAGCTCACCCGGAGAGGGTTCAGCTTTCTTT. It encodes CASSPGEGSAFF.

This chain connects TRBV11-3 to TRBJ1-1; perhaps TRBD1 as D (6 bases). The CDR3 is 15 residues long. The germline V gene has CDR1 SGHNT and CDR2 YENEEA. The V gene lost 3 bases and the J gene lost 0 bases, with 11 bases spanning the gap. In DNA form, the CDR3 reads TGTGCCAGCAGCTTCACGGGGGCAATGAACACTGAAGCTTTCTTT. This gives the protein CASSFTGAMNTEAFF.

The rearrangement joins TRBV6-5 to TRBJ1-4, with a tentative D call TRBD1 (5 bases). The V end was cut by 2 bases, the J end by 4 bases, with 14 bases between. Looked up from germline, CDR1 is MNHEY and CDR2 is SVGAGI. There are 16 residues in the CDR3. This chain's CDR3 is CASSYNGGNLNEKLFF. CDR3 DNA sequence: TGTGCCAGCAGTTACAATGGGGGGAATCTTAATGAAAAACTGTTTTTT.

The rearrangement joins TRBV9 to TRBJ1-1; possible D gene TRBD1, 6 bases. This CDR3 is built from 15 residues. Trimming left V 4 bases short and J 1 base short, with 14 bases between. Germline V CDR1 and CDR2: SGDLS, YYNGEE. The CDR3 DNA reads TGTGCCAGCAGCCCAAGAAGGGGGGGGAACACTGAAGCTTTCTTT. Translating gives CASSPRRGGNTEAFF.

The genes are TRBV7-9 and TRBJ2-1, with D possibly TRBD2 on 5 matching bases. V lost 5 bases to trimming and J lost 11 bases, with 13 bases between them. This CDR3 has 12 amino acids. CDR1 is SEHNR and CDR2 is FQNEAQ in the germline V gene (reference sequence). The CDR3, as DNA: TGTGCCAGCAGCCGGGATTCCCCCAAGCAGTTCTTC. Amino acids: CASSRDSPKQFF.

The V call is TRBV28, the J call TRBJ1-2, with D tentatively TRBD1 (5 bases). In germline, CDR1 is MDHEN, CDR2 SYDVKM. The CDR3 sequence is 15 residues long. V was trimmed by 2 bases and J by 7 bases, leaving 17 bases between them. This CDR3 reads CASSLQRGVGGGYTF. CDR3 bases: TGTGCCAGCAGTTTACAACGGGGGGTAGGCGGTGGCTACACCTTC.

The chain recombines TRBV14 with TRBJ1-2; D gene unclear. The CDR3 is made up of 13 amino acids. Germline CDR1 and CDR2: SGHDN and FVKESK. Trimming pared 1 base from V and 5 bases from J, leaving 8 bases between. CDR3 sequence: CASSQGTNYGYTF. The CDR3 DNA follows: TGTGCCAGCAGCCAAGGCACCAATTATGGCTACACCTTC.

The gene calls are TRBV5-1 and TRBJ2-5; 10 bases map to TRBD1. The ends lost 3 bases at V and 5 bases at J; junction bases unmatched: 4. The CDR3 contains 14 residues. From germline, CDR1 is SGHRS and CDR2 YFSETQ. The CDR3 nucleotides are TGCGCCAGCAGCTCGACAGGGGGCAGGGAGACCCAGTACTTC. Amino acid sequence: CASSSTGGRETQYF.

The chain couples TRBV29-1 to TRBJ2-3; tentative D call: TRBD2 (6 bases). CDR3 length: 15 residues. Germline values: CDR1 SQVTM, CDR2 ANQGSEA. Trimming took 1 base from V and 6 from J, leaving 17 bases between them. The CDR3 bases are TGCAGCGTTGAAGGAGGCGGGATAAAGAGGGATACGCAGTATTTT. It translates to CSVEGGGIKRDTQYF.

The V gene is TRBV10-3, the J gene TRBJ1-2; 10 nucleotides align to TRBD1. The junction had 4 bases not matched to a gene; V was cut back by 6 bases and J by 3 bases. Per germline, CDR1 ENHRY and CDR2 SYGVKD. The CDR3 is 14 residues long. CDR3: CAIRAGTGDYGYTF. In DNA, the CDR3 is TGTGCCATCAGAGCCGGGACAGGGGACTATGGCTACACCTTC.

This sequence joins TRBV9 and TRBJ2-3; D is unresolved. V lost 4 bases to trimming and J lost 2 bases, with 5 bases between them. CDR3 size: 12 residues. Germline V CDR1 and CDR2: SGDLS, YYNGEE. The CDR3 DNA follows: TGTGCCAGCAGCCGCGCCACAGATACGCAGTATTTT. This sequence encodes CASSRATDTQYF. Drawing the rest from reference TRBV9 and TRBJ2-3, the complete variable domain is DSGVTQTPKHLITATGQRVTLRCSPRSGDLSVYWYQQSLDQGLQFLIQYYNGEERAKGNILERFSAQQFPDLHSELNLSSLELGDSALYFCASSRATDTQYFGPGTRLTVL.

The chain has TRBV5-1 and TRBJ2-1, with D hard to call. The length of the CDR3 is 12 residues. In germline, CDR1 is SGHRS, CDR2 YFSETQ. V lost 4 bases and J lost 5, with 7 bases in between. Here the CDR3 reads CASSQSDNEQFF. CDR3 nucleotides: TGCGCCAGCAGCCAGTCTGACAATGAGCAGTTCTTC.

The chain links TRBV14 to TRBJ2-1, with 8 positions matching TRBD2. CDR1 SGHDN and CDR2 FVKESK come from the germline V gene. CDR3 length: 16 amino acids. V dropped 1 base and J dropped 3; count of bases not matched to a gene: 5. In DNA, the CDR3 is TGTGCCAGCAGCCAAGGTTACGGGAGGGACTACAATGAGCAGTTCTTC. Translation gives CASSQGYGRDYNEQFF.